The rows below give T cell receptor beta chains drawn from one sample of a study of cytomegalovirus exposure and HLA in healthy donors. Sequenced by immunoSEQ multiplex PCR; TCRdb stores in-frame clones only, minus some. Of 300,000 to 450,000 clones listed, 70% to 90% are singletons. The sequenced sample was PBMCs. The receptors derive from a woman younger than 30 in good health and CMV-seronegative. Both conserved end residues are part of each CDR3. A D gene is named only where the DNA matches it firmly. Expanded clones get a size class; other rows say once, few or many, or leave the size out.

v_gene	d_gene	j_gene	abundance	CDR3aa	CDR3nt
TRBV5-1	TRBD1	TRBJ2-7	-	CASSFRQGAEQYF	TGCGCCAGCAGCTTCCGACAGGGGGCCGAGCAGTACTTC
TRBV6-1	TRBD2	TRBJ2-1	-	CASSGLAGGRGEQFF	TGTGCCAGCAGCGGACTAGCGGGAGGGCGGGGTGAGCAGTTCTTC
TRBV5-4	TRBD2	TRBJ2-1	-	CASRLGLAPSSYNEQFF	TGTGCCAGCAGACTGGGACTAGCTCCGAGCTCCTACAATGAGCAGTTCTTC
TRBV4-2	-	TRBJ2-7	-	CASSQGQAYEQYF	TGTGCCAGCAGCCAAGGGCAGGCTTACGAGCAGTACTTC
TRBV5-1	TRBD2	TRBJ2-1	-	CASSLTSGGGNEQFF	TGCGCCAGCAGCTTGACTAGCGGGGGAGGCAATGAGCAGTTCTTC
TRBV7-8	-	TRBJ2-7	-	CASSPVRGTTAYEQYF	TGTGCCAGCAGCCCCGTACGGGGGACCACCGCCTACGAGCAGTACTTC
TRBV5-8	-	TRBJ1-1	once	CASSPRLGVGAFF	TGTGCCAGCAGCCCCCGTCTGGGCGTGGGAGCTTTCTTT
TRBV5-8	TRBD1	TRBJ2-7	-	CASLDRGHYEQYF	TGTGCCAGCCTAGACAGGGGGCATTACGAGCAGTACTTC
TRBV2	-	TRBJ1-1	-	CASVSSRGFAEAFF	TGTGCCAGCGTATCATCCAGGGGTTTCGCTGAAGCTTTCTTT
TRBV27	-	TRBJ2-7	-	CASRRTPGAYEQYF	TGTGCCAGCAGGCGAACACCGGGTGCCTACGAGCAGTACTTC
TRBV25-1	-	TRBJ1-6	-	CASSDDRSSYNSPLHF	TGTGCCAGCAGTGATGACAGAAGCTCCTATAATTCACCCCTCCACTTT
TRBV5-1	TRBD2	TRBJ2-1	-	CASSLGLAYNEQFF	TGCGCCAGCAGCTTGGGACTAGCGTACAATGAGCAGTTCTTC
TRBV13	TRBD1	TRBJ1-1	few	CASSFGQGNTEAFF	TGTGCCAGCAGCTTTGGACAGGGGAACACTGAAGCTTTCTTT
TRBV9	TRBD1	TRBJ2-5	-	CASSGGTGTAETQYF	TGTGCCAGCAGCGGGGGGACAGGAACGGCGGAGACCCAGTACTTC
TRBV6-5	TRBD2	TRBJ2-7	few	CASSSRTSGRAPTVCF	TGTGCCAGCAGTTCACGGACTAGCGGGAGGGCCCCTACGGTTTGTTTC
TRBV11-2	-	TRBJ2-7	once	CASSFSGYSYEQYF	TGTGCCAGCAGCTTTAGCGGTTATTCCTACGAGCAGTACTTC
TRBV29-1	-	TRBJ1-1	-	CSVAQENTEAFF	TGCAGCGTTGCGCAGGAGAACACTGAAGCTTTCTTT
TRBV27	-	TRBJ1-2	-	CASSPTGTGYGYTF	TGTGCCAGCAGTCCAACAGGGACCGGCTATGGCTACACCTTC
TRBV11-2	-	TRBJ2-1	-	CASSSPISPGQFF	TGTGCCAGCAGCTCTCCCATATCCCCCGGGCAGTTCTTC
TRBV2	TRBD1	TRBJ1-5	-	CASSDWDSIVNQPQHF	TGTGCCAGCAGTGACTGGGACAGTATAGTCAATCAGCCCCAGCATTTT
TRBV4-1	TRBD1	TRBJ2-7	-	CASSQVQGVGEQYF	TGCGCCAGCAGCCAAGTGCAGGGGGTCGGAGAGCAGTACTTC
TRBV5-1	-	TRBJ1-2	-	CASSLGGRTNYGYTF	TGCGCCAGCAGCCTGGGGGGGCGGACTAACTATGGCTACACCTTC
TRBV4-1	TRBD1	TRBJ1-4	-	CASSQRGGQVNEKLFF	TGCGCCAGCAGCCAAAGAGGGGGACAGGTGAATGAAAAACTGTTTTTT
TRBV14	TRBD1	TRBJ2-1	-	CASSQLEGQGRNEQFF	TGTGCCAGCAGCCAATTGGAGGGACAGGGGCGCAATGAGCAGTTCTTC
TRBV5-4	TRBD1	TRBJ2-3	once	CASSSPGQVWDTQYF	TGTGCCAGCAGCTCGCCGGGACAGGTTTGGGATACGCAGTATTTT
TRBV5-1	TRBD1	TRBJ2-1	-	CASTHGTDDNEQFF	TGCGCCAGCACCCACGGGACAGACGACAATGAGCAGTTCTTC
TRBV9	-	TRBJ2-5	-	CASSVGTFQETQYF	TGTGCCAGCAGCGTAGGGACATTCCAAGAGACCCAGTACTTC
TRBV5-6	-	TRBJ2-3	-	CASSLRRGITDTQYF	TGTGCCAGCAGCTTGAGAAGGGGCATCACAGATACGCAGTATTTT
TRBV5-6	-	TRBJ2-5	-	CASSPPGIQETQYF	TGTGCCAGCAGCCCACCGGGGATCCAAGAGACCCAGTACTTC
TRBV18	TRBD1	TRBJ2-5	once	CASSPRVTGGRETQYF	TGTGCCAGCTCACCACGAGTGACAGGGGGCCGGGAGACCCAGTACTTC
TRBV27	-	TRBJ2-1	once	CASKPQSVQYQNSYNEQFF	TGTGCCAGCAAGCCACAGTCGGTACAATACCAGAACTCCTACAATGAGCAGTTCTTC
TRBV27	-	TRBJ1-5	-	CATQPGDKTQPQHF	TGTGCCACCCAACCGGGAGACAAAACTCAGCCCCAGCATTTT
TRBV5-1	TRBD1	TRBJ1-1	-	CASSSRTGYVRTEAFF	TGCGCCAGCAGCTCCCGGACAGGGTATGTACGCACTGAAGCTTTCTTT
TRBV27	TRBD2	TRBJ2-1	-	CASSLPLGGGAGNEQFF	TGTGCCAGCAGTCTCCCCCTTGGCGGGGGGGCAGGCAATGAGCAGTTCTTC
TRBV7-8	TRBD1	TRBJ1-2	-	CASLGDRVKGYTF	TGTGCCAGCCTCGGGGACAGGGTAAAGGGCTACACCTTC
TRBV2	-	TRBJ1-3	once	CASSQGLRGNTIYF	TGTGCCAGCAGTCAGGGCCTAAGGGGAAACACCATATATTTT
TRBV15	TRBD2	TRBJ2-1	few	CATSREGSGSVNEQFF	TGTGCCACCAGCAGAGAAGGTAGCGGGAGTGTAAATGAGCAGTTCTTC
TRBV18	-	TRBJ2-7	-	CASSPRTALSYEQYF	TGTGCCAGCTCCCCCCGGACAGCCCTATCCTACGAGCAGTACTTC
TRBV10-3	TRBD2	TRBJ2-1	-	CAIRDSGGLDEQFF	TGTGCCATCAGGGATAGCGGGGGTTTGGATGAGCAGTTCTTC
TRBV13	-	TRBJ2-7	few	CASSLAAGASYEQYF	TGTGCCAGCAGCTTAGCGGCGGGGGCTTCCTACGAGCAGTACTTC
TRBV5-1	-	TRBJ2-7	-	CASSLVGGYSSYEQYF	TGCGCCAGCAGCTTGGTTGGGGGGTATAGCTCCTACGAGCAGTACTTC
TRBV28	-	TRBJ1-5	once	CASSLAQGGNQPQHF	TGTGCCAGCAGTTTAGCACAGGGTGGCAATCAGCCCCAGCATTTT
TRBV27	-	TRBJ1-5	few	CASAGTLNQPQHF	TGTGCCAGCGCCGGGACATTGAATCAGCCCCAGCATTTT
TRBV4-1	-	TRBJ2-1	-	CASSQELADQYNEQFF	TGCGCCAGCAGCCAAGAACTAGCCGACCAATACAATGAGCAGTTCTTC
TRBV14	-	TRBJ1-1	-	CASNPTLTNTEAFF	TGTGCCAGCAACCCGACTCTTACGAACACTGAAGCTTTCTTT
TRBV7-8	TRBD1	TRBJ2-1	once	CASSSTGTGGHEQFF	TGTGCCAGCAGTTCTACGGGGACAGGGGGCCATGAGCAGTTCTTC